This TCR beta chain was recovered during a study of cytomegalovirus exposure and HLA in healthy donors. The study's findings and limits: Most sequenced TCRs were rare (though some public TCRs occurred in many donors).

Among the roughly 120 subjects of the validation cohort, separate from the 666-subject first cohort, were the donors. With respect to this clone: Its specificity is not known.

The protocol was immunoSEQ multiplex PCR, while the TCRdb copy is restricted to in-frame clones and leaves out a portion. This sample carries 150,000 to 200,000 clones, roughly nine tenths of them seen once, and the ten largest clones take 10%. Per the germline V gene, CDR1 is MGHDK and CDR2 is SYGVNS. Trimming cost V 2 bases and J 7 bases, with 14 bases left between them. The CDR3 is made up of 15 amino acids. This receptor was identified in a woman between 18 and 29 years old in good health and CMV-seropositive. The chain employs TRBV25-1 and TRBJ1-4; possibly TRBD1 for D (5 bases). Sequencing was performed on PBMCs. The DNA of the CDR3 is TGTGCCAGCAGTGAACTCAGGGAGGGAAGTGAAAAACTGTTTTTT. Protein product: CASSELREGSEKLFF.